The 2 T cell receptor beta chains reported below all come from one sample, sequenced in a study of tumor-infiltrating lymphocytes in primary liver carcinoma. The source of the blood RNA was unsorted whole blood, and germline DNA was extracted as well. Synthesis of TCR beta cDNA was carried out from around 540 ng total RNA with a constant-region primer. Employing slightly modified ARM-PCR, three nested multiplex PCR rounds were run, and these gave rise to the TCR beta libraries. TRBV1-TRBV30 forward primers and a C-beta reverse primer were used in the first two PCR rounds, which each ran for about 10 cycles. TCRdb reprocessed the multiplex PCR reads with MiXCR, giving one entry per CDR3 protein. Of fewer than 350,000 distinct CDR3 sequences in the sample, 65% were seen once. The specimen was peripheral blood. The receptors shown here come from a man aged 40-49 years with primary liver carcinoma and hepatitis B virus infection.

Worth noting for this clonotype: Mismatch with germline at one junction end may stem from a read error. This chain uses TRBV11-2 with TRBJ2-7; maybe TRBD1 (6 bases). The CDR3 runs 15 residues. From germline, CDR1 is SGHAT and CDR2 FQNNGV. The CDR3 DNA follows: TGTGCCAGCAGCTTAGGAAGGGGGTTTACCTACAAGCAGTACTTC. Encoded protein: CASSLGRGFTYKQYF.

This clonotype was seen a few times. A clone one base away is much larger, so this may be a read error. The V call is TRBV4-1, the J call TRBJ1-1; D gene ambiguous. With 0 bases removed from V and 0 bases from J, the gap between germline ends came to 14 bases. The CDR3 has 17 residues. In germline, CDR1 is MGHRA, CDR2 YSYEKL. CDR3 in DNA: TGCGCCAGCAGCCAAGAAGAGAACGCGTCGTTGAACACTGAAGCTTTCTTT. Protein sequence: CASSQEENASLNTEAFF.